The 24 T cell receptor beta chains below were found in one sample sequenced in a study of blood T cell repertoires in COVID-19. Some clones are missing from TCRdb's copy, which holds only in-frame ones; the method was immunoSEQ multiplex PCR. The sample has 75,000 or so clones; roughly 86% are singletons. Sequencing was carried out using peripheral blood. These receptors were taken from a man in his 70s with acute or convalescent COVID-19.

CDR3 sequence: CASSMGQTSGNTIYF. CDR3 DNA sequence: TGTGCCAGTAGTATGGGGCAGACCTCTGGAAACACCATATATTTT. The V call is TRBV19, the J call TRBJ1-3; possibly TRBD1 for D (5 bases). This CDR3 has 15 amino acids. Germline assignment: CDR1 LNHDA and CDR2 SQIVND (reference sequence). V lost 3 bases and J lost 0, with 9 bases in between. The variable domain in full, completed from reference TRBV19 and TRBJ1-3, reads DGGITQSPKYLFRKEGQNVTLSCEQNLNHDAMYWYRQDPGQGLRLIYYSQIVNDFQKGDIAEGYSVSREKKESFPLTVTSAQKNPTAFYLCASSMGQTSGNTIYFGEGSWLTVV.

This clone has only one observation. This chain connects TRBV11-3 to TRBJ1-1; a possible D gene is TRBD1 (5 bases). The CDR3 runs to 13 residues. CDR1 is SGHNT, CDR2 YENEEA, per germline. Trimming cost V 0 bases and J 12 bases, with 14 bases left between them. CDR3 DNA sequence: TGTGCCAGCAGCTTAGATCAAGGGGCTGTGCCTTTCTTT. Translation gives CASSLDQGAVPFF.

The chain is built from TRBV5-5 and TRBJ1-6; 7 nucleotides line up with TRBD1. The CDR3 loop spans 14 amino acids. The V gene end was trimmed by 6 bases and the J gene end by 6 bases; junction bases not matched to a gene: 6. Germline assignment: CDR1 SGHKS and CDR2 YYEKEE (reference sequence). The CDR3 DNA follows: TGTGCCAGCATGGTGGGACAGAGTAATTCACCCCTCCACTTT. Amino acid sequence: CASMVGQSNSPLHF. The entire variable domain, with the rest obtained from reference TRBV5-5 and TRBJ1-6, is as follows: DAGVTQSPTHLIKTRGQQVTLRCSPISGHKSVSWYQQVLGQGPQFIFQYYEKEERGRGNFPDRFSARQFPNYSSELNVNALLLGDSALYLCASMVGQSNSPLHFGNGTRLTVT.

V and J are TRBV5-1 and TRBJ2-2; no reliable D call. This CDR3 contains 19 residues. V was clipped by 1 base and J by 1 base, with 20 bases between them. Per germline, CDR1 SGHRS and CDR2 YFSETQ. The CDR3: CASSLKIRGDPLNTGELFF. The CDR3 DNA reads as TGCGCCAGCAGCTTGAAAATAAGAGGAGACCCCTTGAACACCGGGGAGCTGTTTTTT.

The gene calls are TRBV4-3 and TRBJ2-7, with 8 bases aligning to TRBD2. The J segment lost 6 bases and the V segment lost 0 bases, leaving 10 bases of the junction unmatched. The germline gives CDR1 LGHNA, CDR2 YSLEER. CDR3 length: 16 residues. This chain's CDR3 is CASSQDFAGGFSEQYF. CDR3 nucleotides: TGCGCCAGCAGCCAAGATTTTGCGGGGGGATTCTCCGAGCAGTACTTC.

The chain couples TRBV7-9 to TRBJ2-1; TRBD2 matches 7 bases. The CDR3 loop spans 15 amino acids. With V trimmed by 8 bases and J by 0 bases, 7 bases remained unmatched. CDR1 and CDR2 (germline): SEHNR, FQNEAQ (reference sequence). CDR3 DNA: TGTGCCAGCTCCCCGGGGGGTAGCTCCTACAATGAGCAGTTCTTC. It codes for CASSPGGSSYNEQFF. Together with reference TRBV7-9 and TRBJ2-1, the CDR3 gives the full variable domain: DTGVSQNPRHKITKRGQNVTFRCDPISEHNRLYWYRQTLGQGPEFLTYFQNEAQLEKSRLLSDRFSAERPKGSFSTLEIQRTEQGDSAMYLCASSPGGSSYNEQFFGPGTRLTVL.

V usage is TRBV15 and J usage is TRBJ1-5, with 9 bases fitting TRBD1. CDR1 is LNHNV and CDR2 is YYDKDF in the germline V gene (reference sequence). This CDR3 has 19 residues. V lost 5 bases and J lost 0; bases outside the gene matches: 14. The CDR3 nucleotides read TGTGCCACCAGCGGACCGATCGGGGACAGGGACACTAGCAATCAGCCCCAGCATTTT. Translated: CATSGPIGDRDTSNQPQHF.

CDR3 sequence reads: CASSSKVGGEYF. DNA of the CDR3: TGTGCCAGCAGCTCCAAAGTTGGCGGGGAGTACTTC. This rearrangement joins TRBV11-2 to TRBJ2-7, with D possibly TRBD2 on 6 matching bases. CDR1 is SGHAT and CDR2 is FQNNGV in the germline V gene. The length of the CDR3 is 12 residues. The V and J ends lost 4 bases and 11 bases respectively, with 15 bases between them.

In its sample, this clone was seen a few times. The CDR3 sequence: CASTRTGSVTRTEAFF. The CDR3 nucleotides are TGTGCCAGCACCCGGACAGGGTCTGTTACGAGGACTGAAGCTTTCTTT. V is TRBV19 and J is TRBJ1-1; TRBD1 matches 8 bases. Germline V CDR1 and CDR2: LNHDA, SQIVND (reference sequence). This CDR3 is 16 amino acids long. The J segment lost 5 bases and the V segment lost 9 bases, leaving 17 bases of the junction unmatched.

The rearrangement links TRBV6-5 to TRBJ1-3; tentatively, D is TRBD1 (5 bases). Germline CDR1 is MNHEY and CDR2 is SVGAGI. The length of the CDR3 is 15 residues. Trimming stripped 2 bases from V and 1 base from J, with 9 bases between. Written as DNA, the CDR3 is TGTGCCAGCAGTTACGAGGGGAGGTCTGGAAACACCATATATTTT. Its protein product is CASSYEGRSGNTIYF.

The J gene is TRBJ2-7, the V gene TRBV28; the D is unclear. Trimming stripped 3 bases from V and 0 bases from J, with 15 bases between. This CDR3 has 16 residues. CDR1 and CDR2 (germline): MDHEN, SYDVKM. In DNA, the CDR3 is TGTGCCAGCAGTTTTGTTTTAGGCGGTACCTCCTACGAGCAGTACTTC. Translated: CASSFVLGGTSYEQYF.

The rearrangement joins TRBV25-1 to TRBJ2-3, with TRBD2 as a possible D gene (6 bases). The CDR3 is 16 amino acids. The V end was cut by 5 bases, the J end by 0 bases, with 15 bases between. CDR1 is MGHDK and CDR2 is SYGVNS in the germline V gene. This chain's CDR3 is CASSPQGLSSTDTQYF. As DNA, the CDR3 is TGTGCCAGCAGTCCCCAGGGACTGTCTAGCACAGATACGCAGTATTTT.

The rearrangement joins TRBV5-4 to TRBJ1-1, with D perhaps TRBD1 (6 bases). The CDR3 consists of 15 residues. V gave up 5 bases and J gave up 0 bases, with 14 bases separating them. Germline V gene data show CDR1 as SGHNT and CDR2 as YYREEE (reference sequence). This CDR3 is CASSSNRQVNTEAFF. The DNA for the CDR3 is TGTGCCAGCAGTTCCAATCGACAGGTGAACACTGAAGCTTTCTTT. Filled out from reference TRBV5-4 and TRBJ1-1, the complete variable domain reads ETGVTQSPTHLIKTRGQQVTLRCSSQSGHNTVSWYQQALGQGPQFIFQYYREEENGRGNFPPRFSGLQFPNYSSELNVNALELDDSALYLCASSSNRQVNTEAFFGQGTRLTVV.

The V and J genes are TRBV4-3 and TRBJ2-1; the D gene is possibly TRBD2 (6 bases). The CDR3 spans 14 residues. CDR1 is LGHNA, CDR2 YSLEER, per germline. V was cut by 3 bases and J by 4 bases, with 10 bases left in between. The CDR3 region is CASSQDYGYNEQFF. CDR3 in DNA: TGCGCCAGCAGCCAGGACTATGGATACAATGAGCAGTTCTTC.

Concerning this clone: The same CDR3 also results from other DNA sequences found in this sample. The chain employs TRBV28 and TRBJ1-6; 7 nucleotides line up with TRBD1. V lost 6 bases, J lost 6 bases, and 5 bases stayed unmatched. The CDR3 totals 14 residues. Germline V CDR1 and CDR2: MDHEN, SYDVKM. CDR3 bases: TGTGCCAGCAGCTCCGGGACAGCTAATTCACCCCTCCACTTT. Translating it yields CASSSGTANSPLHF.

Here the CDR3 DNA reads TGTGCCAGCAGTTTCTCAGCGGGAAATTTATATGAGCAGTTCTTC. Its translation: CASSFSAGNLYEQFF. The chain recombines TRBV27 with TRBJ2-1, with 7 bases identical to TRBD2. CDR1 MNHEY and CDR2 SMNVEV come from the germline V gene (reference sequence). Unmatched junction bases numbered 10, after V lost 3 bases and J lost 8 bases. There are 15 residues in the CDR3.

The gene calls are TRBV6-6 and TRBJ1-5; D gene unclear. The CDR3 loop spans 15 amino acids. V was cut by 0 bases and J by 0 bases, with 6 bases left in between. Germline V gene lookup returns CDR1 MNHNY and CDR2 SVGAGI (reference sequence). CDR3 residues: CASSYSLGSNQPQHF. CDR3 DNA sequence: TGTGCCAGCAGTTACTCGCTCGGTAGCAATCAGCCCCAGCATTTT.

The chain joins TRBV7-2 to TRBJ2-7; D might be TRBD2 (6 bases). The V end was cut by 5 bases, the J end by 3 bases, with 17 bases between. The germline V gene has CDR1 SGHTA and CDR2 FQGNSA. The CDR3 totals 15 residues. The CDR3 loop reads CASSQKRTNHYEQYF. CDR3 bases: TGTGCCAGCAGCCAAAAGCGGACTAACCACTACGAGCAGTACTTC.

The V call is TRBV9, the J call TRBJ2-7; 7 nucleotides align to TRBD2. Germline CDR1 is SGDLS and CDR2 is YYNGEE. CDR3 length: 15 amino acids. V lost 3 bases to trimming and J lost 3 bases; unmatched junction nucleotides: 9. CDR3 sequence: CASSGERGRNYEQYF. The CDR3 nucleotides are TGTGCCAGCAGCGGGGAGCGGGGAAGAAACTACGAGCAGTACTTC.

The chain couples TRBV6-1 to TRBJ2-3; tentative D call: TRBD1 (5 bases). Between the trimmed V and J ends, which lost 1 base and 4 bases, there was a span of 12 bases. This CDR3 spans 15 amino acids. The germline V gene has CDR1 MNHNS and CDR2 SASEGT. The CDR3 loop is CASSEVPGYPDTQYF. As DNA, the CDR3 is TGTGCCAGCAGTGAAGTCCCAGGGTATCCAGATACGCAGTATTTT.

CDR3 in DNA: TGTGCCAGCAGTAGACTAGCGGGAACCTACGAGCAGTACTTC. Protein sequence: CASSRLAGTYEQYF. The V gene is TRBV12-1, the J gene TRBJ2-7; the tabulated D call, TRBD2, remains unverified against the DNA. TRBV12-1 is described as a pseudogene. The CDR3 extends over 14 amino acids.

The chain recombines TRBV29-1 with TRBJ2-1; the match to TRBD2 covers 9 bases. The CDR3 loop spans 17 amino acids. The ends lost 4 bases at V and 0 bases at J; junction bases unmatched: 10. Germline V lookup: CDR1 SQVTM, CDR2 ANQGSEA. The CDR3 region has the DNA TGCAGCGTTGTAATACTAGCGGGCGCCAGCTCCTACAATGAGCAGTTCTTC. Translation: CSVVILAGASSYNEQFF.

This chain joins TRBV6-2 or TRBV6-3 and TRBJ2-7, with 8 bases matching TRBD1. Germline V gene data show CDR1 as MNHEY and CDR2 as SVGEGT. Trimming took 4 bases from V and 2 from J; bases not matched to a gene: 10. The CDR3 is 16 residues long. CDR3 in amino acids: CASSWLRQGKTYEQYF. The CDR3 coding sequence is TGTGCCAGCAGTTGGTTACGACAGGGGAAAACCTACGAGCAGTACTTC.

This sequence joins TRBV12-3 or TRBV12-4 and TRBJ1-2, with 9 positions matching TRBD1. V was clipped by 5 bases and J by 6 bases; unmatched bases: 4. CDR3 size: 13 residues. For the CDR3, the DNA is TGTGCCAGCAGTACCGGGACAGGGCATGGCTACACCTTC. This translates into CASSTGTGHGYTF.